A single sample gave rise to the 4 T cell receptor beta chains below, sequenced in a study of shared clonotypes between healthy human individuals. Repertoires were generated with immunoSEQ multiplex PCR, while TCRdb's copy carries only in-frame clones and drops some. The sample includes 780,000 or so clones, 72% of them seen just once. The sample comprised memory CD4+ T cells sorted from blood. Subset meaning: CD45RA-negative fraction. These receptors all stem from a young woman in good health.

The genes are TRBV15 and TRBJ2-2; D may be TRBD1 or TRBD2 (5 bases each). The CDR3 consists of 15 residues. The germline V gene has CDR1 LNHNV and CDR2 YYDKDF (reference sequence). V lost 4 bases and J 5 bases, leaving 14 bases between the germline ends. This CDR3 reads CATSTGDRVTGELFF. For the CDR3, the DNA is TGTGCCACCAGCACTGGGGACCGTGTAACCGGGGAGCTGTTTTTT. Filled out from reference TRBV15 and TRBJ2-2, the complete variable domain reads DAMVIQNPRYQVTQFGKPVTLSCSQTLNHNVMYWYQQKSSQAPKLLFHYYDKDFNNEADTPDNFQSRRPNTSFCFLDIRSPGLGDTAMYLCATSTGDRVTGELFFGEGSRLTVL.

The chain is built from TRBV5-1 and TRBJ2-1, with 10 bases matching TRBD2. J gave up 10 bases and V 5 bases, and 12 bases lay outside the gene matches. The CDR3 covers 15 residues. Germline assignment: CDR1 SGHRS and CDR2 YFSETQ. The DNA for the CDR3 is TGCGCCAGCAGATCGGCCGAACTAGCGGGAAGCGAGCAGTTCTTC. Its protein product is CASRSAELAGSEQFF. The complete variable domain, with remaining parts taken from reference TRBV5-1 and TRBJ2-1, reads KAGVTQTPRYLIKTRGQQVTLSCSPISGHRSVSWYQQTPGQGLQFLFEYFSETQRNKGNFPGRFSGRQFSNSRSEMNVSTLELGDSALYLCASRSAELAGSEQFFGPGTRLTVL.

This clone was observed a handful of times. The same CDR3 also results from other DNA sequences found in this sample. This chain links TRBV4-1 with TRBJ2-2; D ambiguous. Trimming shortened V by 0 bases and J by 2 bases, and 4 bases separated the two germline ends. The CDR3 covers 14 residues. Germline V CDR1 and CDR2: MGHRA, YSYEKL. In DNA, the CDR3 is TGCGCCAGCAGCCAAGATCCTAACACCGGGGAGCTGTTTTTT. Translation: CASSQDPNTGELFF.

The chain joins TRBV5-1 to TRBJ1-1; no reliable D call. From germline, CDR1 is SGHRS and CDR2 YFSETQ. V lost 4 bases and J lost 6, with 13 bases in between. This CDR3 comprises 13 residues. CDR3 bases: TGCGCCAGCAGCCGACAAGACTCCGCTGAAGCTTTCTTT. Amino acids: CASSRQDSAEAFF.